A single T cell receptor (beta chain) is shown here with its context. Antigen: not known. The sample is drawn from a study of human T cells and chemical hapten exposure. Per the authors' pipeline: Sampled TCR counts reached a median of 95,638 per sample, with values ranging from roughly 20,000 to 700,000. TCRdb fed the RACE reads into MiXCR, producing one record per CDR3 protein. The authors' filters were not applied to this entry. The sample carries 90,000 to 120,000 distinct CDR3 sequences, about 10% recorded once. The CDR3 is 13 residues long. Germline V lookup: CDR1 KGHSH, CDR2 LQKENI. With 4 bases removed from V and 5 bases from J, the gap between germline ends came to 11 bases. Time point given: patch test 1, 2 weeks after DPC sensitization. The treatment denotes: therapeutic diphenylcyclopropenone sensitization with weekly scalp DPC. Unseparated into fractions, whole blood served as the source from which total RNA was extracted.

The study, taken as a whole, reports: Unchanged with DPC sensitization were TCRs above 1 in 1000 frequency.

This sequence joins TRBV18 and TRBJ2-5; no reliable D call. Sequences were derived from whole blood, sampled in connection with sensitization to the hapten diphenylcyclopropenone (DPC). This receptor was taken from a woman between 40 and 50 years old with alopecia areata. Some clones in this sample may be carry-over from other donors' samples. The CDR3 spells CASSQNHRETQYF. CDR3 in DNA: TGTGCCAGCTCACAAAACCACCGGGAGACCCAGTACTTC.